These 28 T cell receptor beta chains were sequenced from one sample in a study of graft-versus-host responses after intestinal transplantation. Method: immunoSEQ multiplex PCR; TCRdb's copy keeps in-frame clones and lacks some. The sample yields around 88,000 clones, around 93% seen once. Which antigens these TCRs recognize remains unknown. Sequenced here: unstimulated CD8+ T cells sorted from spleen or lymph node cells, sampled before transplant. The source is a human donor who was the organ donor for an intestinal transplant.

This chain links TRBV27 with TRBJ1-5, with unresolved D. The germline CDR1 and CDR2 sequences are MNHEY and SMNVEV (reference sequence). The ends were cut back, 3 bases at V and 3 bases at J, with 9 bases in the middle. The CDR3 has 14 amino acids. Here the CDR3 DNA reads TGTGCCAGCAGTTTGACGGTGCACAATCAGCCCCAGCATTTT. It translates to CASSLTVHNQPQHF.

The table lists this clone with a count of one. The V and J genes are TRBV10-1 and TRBJ1-1, with TRBD1 matching 7 bases. This CDR3 is built from 15 residues. Germline values: CDR1 WNHNN, CDR2 SYGVQD (reference sequence). The V and J ends lost 0 bases and 5 bases, in that order; junction bases with no gene match: 6. The CDR3 sequence is CASSESQGYRTEAFF. CDR3 nucleotide sequence: TGCGCCAGCAGTGAGTCACAGGGGTACAGGACTGAAGCTTTCTTT.

The chain couples TRBV4-1 to TRBJ2-7; tentatively, D is TRBD2 (5 bases). CDR1 and CDR2 (germline): MGHRA, YSYEKL. The CDR3 is made up of 14 amino acids. V was trimmed by 2 bases and J by 3 bases, leaving 11 bases between them. In DNA form, the CDR3 reads TGCGCCAGCAGCCAATCTCTAGAGGGCTACGAGCAGTACTTC. It yields the protein CASSQSLEGYEQYF.

This clone showed up just once. The chain is built from TRBV10-2 and TRBJ2-7, with D tentatively TRBD2 (5 bases). Germline assignment: CDR1 WSHSY and CDR2 SAAADI. This CDR3 has 14 amino acids. The ends were cut back, 3 bases at V and 2 bases at J, with 11 bases in the middle. CDR3 residues: CASSDGGPTYEQYF. Written as DNA, the CDR3 is TGCGCCAGCAGTGATGGCGGGCCCACCTACGAGCAGTACTTC.

The genes are TRBV28 and TRBJ1-1; 7 positions match TRBD1. The V gene end was trimmed by 3 bases and the J gene end by 1 base; junction bases not matched to a gene: 5. The germline CDR1 and CDR2 sequences are MDHEN and SYDVKM. The length of the CDR3 is 15 residues. CDR3 amino acids: CASSFTPGGNTEAFF. CDR3 bases: TGTGCCAGCAGTTTTACCCCAGGGGGGAACACTGAAGCTTTCTTT.

The genes are TRBV29-1 and TRBJ2-7, with D unresolved. The CDR3 is 11 residues long. From germline, CDR1 is SQVTM and CDR2 ANQGSEA. V lost 4 bases and J lost 1, with 5 bases in between. The CDR3 here is CSVVDSYEQYF. In DNA, the CDR3 is TGCAGCGTTGTAGATTCCTACGAGCAGTACTTC.

The chain uses TRBV6-1 and TRBJ2-5, with TRBD2 matching over 9 bases. The last part of the DNA fits TRBJ2-7 better; the J call may be wrong. Germline CDR1 reads MNHNS; CDR2 reads SASEGT. The CDR3 is 13 amino acids. Written as DNA, the CDR3 is TGTGCCGCTCGGATAGCGGGAGTATACGAGCAGTACTTC. This sequence encodes CAARIAGVYEQYF.

CDR3 DNA: TGTGCCAGCAGCTTGGCCGACAGTGGCTCCTACGAGCAGTACTTC. Translating gives CASSLADSGSYEQYF. V is TRBV5-4 and J is TRBJ2-7; D perhaps matches TRBD1 (5 bases). V gave up 0 bases and J gave up 0 bases, with 10 bases separating them. This CDR3 region has 15 residues. Germline lookup yields CDR1 SGHNT and CDR2 YYREEE (reference sequence).

The rearrangement links TRBV5-4 to TRBJ1-5; D is undetermined. The CDR3 totals 17 residues. CDR1 SGHNT and CDR2 YYREEE come from the germline V gene (reference sequence). V lost 1 base and J lost 2, with 16 bases in between. The CDR3 reads CASSLFGVGPGNQPQHF. Written as DNA, the CDR3 is TGTGCCAGCAGCTTGTTTGGTGTAGGGCCAGGCAATCAGCCCCAGCATTTT. Full variable domain (rest looked up from reference TRBV5-4 and TRBJ1-5): ETGVTQSPTHLIKTRGQQVTLRCSSQSGHNTVSWYQQALGQGPQFIFQYYREEENGRGNFPPRFSGLQFPNYSSELNVNALELDDSALYLCASSLFGVGPGNQPQHFGDGTRLSIL.

This clone has more than one count but fewer than ten. The rearrangement joins TRBV9 to TRBJ2-1; a weak D match, TRBD2 (6 bases). Germline CDR1 and CDR2: SGDLS and YYNGEE. V lost 3 bases and J lost 8, with 15 bases in between. The CDR3 runs to 14 residues. The CDR3 is CASSDDTSFHEQFF. The DNA for the CDR3 is TGTGCCAGCAGCGATGATACTAGCTTCCATGAGCAGTTCTTC.

V gene TRBV5-1 combines with J gene TRBJ2-7; D call uncertain. V dropped 0 bases and J dropped 4 bases, with 8 bases sitting between them. This CDR3 comprises 13 residues. CDR1 and CDR2 from the germline V gene are SGHRS and YFSETQ. The CDR3 DNA sequence: TGCGCCAGCAGCTTGGCGGCAGAATACGAGCAGTACTTC. As protein: CASSLAAEYEQYF.

V gene TRBV4-1 combines with J gene TRBJ2-3, with D possibly TRBD1 on 6 matching bases. Germline CDR1 reads MGHRA; CDR2 reads YSYEKL. Trimming removed 1 base at V and 4 bases at J, with 9 bases between. This CDR3 comprises 14 residues. The CDR3: CASSQAQGADTQYF. CDR3 sequence (DNA): TGCGCCAGCAGCCAAGCACAGGGTGCAGATACGCAGTATTTT.

V is TRBV7-9 and J is TRBJ1-3; 8 bases are a match to TRBD1. CDR1 is SEHNR, CDR2 FQNEAQ, per germline (reference sequence). The CDR3 length is 14 residues. The ends lost 6 bases at V and 4 bases at J; junction bases unmatched: 5. CDR3 nucleotides: TGTGCCAGCAGGGGACAGGTGTCCGGAAACACCATATATTTT. Residues: CASRGQVSGNTIYF. Combining the CDR3 with reference TRBV7-9 and TRBJ1-3 gives the whole variable domain DTGVSQNPRHKITKRGQNVTFRCDPISEHNRLYWYRQTLGQGPEFLTYFQNEAQLEKSRLLSDRFSAERPKGSFSTLEIQRTEQGDSAMYLCASRGQVSGNTIYFGEGSWLTVV.

This sequence joins TRBV19 and TRBJ2-7, with unresolved D. The V gene lost 5 bases and the J gene lost 0 bases, with 14 bases spanning the gap. Germline V gives CDR1 LNHDA, CDR2 SQIVND (reference sequence). This CDR3 has 15 residues. The CDR3 DNA reads TGTGCCAGTAGTGCCGGCCTTAGTAGCTCCTACGAGCAGTACTTC. Protein sequence: CASSAGLSSSYEQYF.

In the case of this clone: Other DNA variants within this sample encode the same CDR3. The chain links TRBV5-1 to TRBJ2-5; 9 nucleotides align to TRBD1. CDR1 is SGHRS, CDR2 YFSETQ, per germline. This CDR3 has 13 residues. With 7 bases clipped from V and 7 bases from J, the junction kept 8 bases outside the gene matches. CDR3 loop: CASGTGRDATQYF. The DNA for the CDR3 is TGCGCCAGCGGGACAGGGAGGGACGCGACCCAGTACTTC.

This clone was counted between two and nine times. The genes are TRBV19 and TRBJ1-4; weak D call: TRBD1 (5 bases). The CDR3 covers 14 residues. V was cut by 11 bases and J by 8 bases, with 21 bases left in between. CDR1 and CDR2 from the germline V gene are LNHDA and SQIVND (reference sequence). The CDR3 region is CASRERGLGEKLFF. The CDR3 coding sequence is TGTGCCTCCAGGGAGAGGGGTCTAGGCGAAAAACTGTTTTTT.

V gene TRBV29-1 combines with J gene TRBJ1-1, with unresolved D. Trimming took off 4 bases at V and 3 bases at J, with 9 bases between the two ends. The CDR3 runs 12 residues. In germline, CDR1 is SQVTM, CDR2 ANQGSEA. CDR3 residues: CSVVATHTEAFF. CDR3 bases: TGCAGCGTTGTGGCCACGCACACTGAAGCTTTCTTT.

This clone was observed a single time. The chain joins TRBV10-3 to TRBJ2-5; 7 nucleotides match TRBD1. V dropped 9 bases and J dropped 7; count of bases not matched to a gene: 11. This CDR3 is built from 13 residues. Germline-derived CDR1 and CDR2 are ENHRY and SYGVKD. The CDR3 loop is CAITGTAAGTQYF. The DNA for the CDR3 is TGTGCCATTACCGGGACAGCCGCCGGGACCCAGTACTTC.

The rearrangement joins TRBV6-1 to TRBJ2-2, with D hard to call. Germline assignment: CDR1 MNHNS and CDR2 SASEGT. The CDR3 is 12 residues long. V was shortened by 0 bases and J by 7 bases, with 3 bases between the two germline ends. CDR3 protein: CASSEAGGELFF. The CDR3, as DNA: TGTGCCAGCAGTGAAGCTGGCGGGGAGCTGTTTTTT.

The chain couples TRBV7-9 to TRBJ2-1; 7 positions match TRBD1. The CDR3 runs to 15 residues. The germline V gene has CDR1 SEHNR and CDR2 FQNEAQ (reference sequence). V gave up 4 bases and J gave up 6 bases; unmatched junction bases: 9. Here the CDR3 DNA reads TGTGCCAGCAGCTACGACAGGGTGGTGCTCAATGAGCAGTTCTTC. Translation: CASSYDRVVLNEQFF.

V is TRBV6-6 and J is TRBJ1-2; 7 nucleotides line up with TRBD1. The CDR3 consists of 13 residues. V lost 9 bases to trimming and J lost 4 bases; unmatched junction nucleotides: 8. Germline loops: CDR1 MNHNY, CDR2 SVGAGI (reference sequence). The CDR3 here is CASQSRDSYGYTF. CDR3 DNA: TGTGCCAGTCAATCCCGGGACAGCTATGGCTACACCTTC.

Concerning this clone: A far larger clone lies a single base away; this is likely a read error. CDR3 in DNA: TGTGCCAGCAGCTTACCTCTGACGTGGGGCGAGCAGTACTTC. Amino acids: CASSLPLTWGEQYF. This chain joins TRBV7-9 and TRBJ2-7; no firm D call. Per germline, CDR1 SEHNR and CDR2 FQNEAQ (reference sequence). The CDR3 is 14 amino acids. V was trimmed by 2 bases and J by 6 bases, leaving 14 bases between them.

V gene TRBV28 combines with J gene TRBJ2-5; 12 bases match TRBD2. The CDR3 covers 17 residues. Germline values: CDR1 MDHEN, CDR2 SYDVKM. V shed 6 bases and J 4 bases; nucleotides not matched to a gene: 12. The CDR3 DNA reads TGTGCCAGCAGCACACTAGCGGGAGGAGAGGACTCAGAGACCCAGTACTTC. It translates to CASSTLAGGEDSETQYF.

This chain uses TRBV19 with TRBJ2-5; D possibly matches TRBD1 or TRBD2 (5 bases each). Per the germline V gene, CDR1 is LNHDA and CDR2 is SQIVND (reference sequence). The V end was cut by 3 bases, the J end by 1 base, with 15 bases between. The CDR3 has 16 residues. CDR3: CASSIWDGPSQETQYF. For the CDR3, the DNA is TGTGCCAGTAGTATCTGGGACGGCCCGAGCCAAGAGACCCAGTACTTC. The complete variable domain, with remaining parts taken from reference TRBV19 and TRBJ2-5, reads DGGITQSPKYLFRKEGQNVTLSCEQNLNHDAMYWYRQDPGQGLRLIYYSQIVNDFQKGDIAEGYSVSREKKESFPLTVTSAQKNPTAFYLCASSIWDGPSQETQYFGPGTRLLVL.

This sequence joins TRBV29-1 and TRBJ1-4; D unclear. This CDR3 has 12 amino acids. Deletions cut 1 base from V and 6 bases from J, with 6 bases between. Germline V gene lookup returns CDR1 SQVTM and CDR2 ANQGSEA. CDR3 sequence (DNA): TGCAGCGTTGAAGGGGGTGATGAAAAACTGTTTTTT. Protein sequence: CSVEGGDEKLFF. Based on the CDR3 plus reference TRBV29-1 and TRBJ1-4, the full variable domain is SAVISQKPSRDICQRGTSLTIQCQVDSQVTMMFWYRQQPGQSLTLIATANQGSEATYESGFVIDKFPISRPNLTFSTLTVSNMSPEDSSIYLCSVEGGDEKLFFGSGTQLSVL.

This clone is a singleton in its sample. The rearrangement links TRBV6-1 to TRBJ1-1, with D perhaps TRBD1 (6 bases). Germline assignment: CDR1 MNHNS and CDR2 SASEGT. The length of the CDR3 is 15 residues. Trimming cost V 4 bases and J 0 bases, with 12 bases left between them. The CDR3 spells CASSGRQVLNTEAFF. CDR3 coding DNA: TGTGCCAGCAGTGGGAGACAGGTATTGAACACTGAAGCTTTCTTT.

V is TRBV4-1 and J is TRBJ2-5; 8 nucleotides align to TRBD1. CDR3 length equals 15 residues. V gave up 4 bases and J gave up 11 bases; unmatched junction bases: 15. Per the germline V gene, CDR1 is MGHRA and CDR2 is YSYEKL. The CDR3 region is CASSPLQGADREQYF. Written as DNA, the CDR3 is TGCGCCAGCAGCCCTCTTCAGGGGGCCGACCGGGAGCAGTACTTC.

The CDR3 DNA is TGTGCCAGTAGTATCGGGGGTTCGGCTGAAGCTTTCTTT. Translation gives CASSIGGSAEAFF. J is TRBJ1-1 and V is TRBV19, with a possible D match to TRBD1 (5 bases). The CDR3 is 13 amino acids. V was cut by 3 bases and J by 6 bases, with 11 bases left in between. Germline loops: CDR1 LNHDA, CDR2 SQIVND (reference sequence).